This TCR beta chain emerged from a study of blood T cell repertoires in COVID-19 (dated by TCRdb to the early 2020s). Looking at the study overall: Collaborator samples came from the United States, Italy and Spain and covered acute and convalescent phases of COVID-19. Nearly every sample came with metadata listing a de-identified subject ID, COVID-19 status, age in years and sex. The material from the prospective study consisted of cDNA or gDNA derived from T cells, B-cell-depleted T cells, or PBMCs. The samples were drawn from two sources: the first 160 participants of the ongoing ImmuneRACE study, and 1,200 or so subjects contributed by 6 global collaborators. The dataset comprised deeply sampled blood TCRbeta repertoires from subjects exposed to, actively infected with, or recovered from COVID-19. The repertoires were released in a freely available public database meant as a resource for research on the immune response to SARS-CoV-2. HLA class I and class II types, where available, came from metadata supplied by the sample provider rather than from assay-based typing.

The immunoSEQ Assay, a bias-controlled multiplex PCR, was used to amplify TCRbeta CDR3 regions from genomic DNA. Processing in the source paper ran as follows. The number of nucleated cells in each sample was estimated by amplification of reference gene primers within the assay. Sequence reads were collapsed and filtered to measure the absolute abundance of every unique TCRbeta CDR3 rearrangement. For each sample, productive Simpson clonality was calculated as the square root of Simpson's diversity index over productive rearrangements. TCRdb took this table from immuneACCESS and kept in-frame rearrangements with V and J called. Such tables lack part of the clones; where checked against another copy, unresolved V genes explain under half of the gap, and the rest is unexplained. D and trimming come from the DNA, and the V and J calls and clone size come from that table. In this sample the table shows some 200,000 clones, about three quarters of which occur a single time. The ten largest clones capture around 24% of the sample.

About this clone itself: There is no known antigen for this receptor. No base quality information exists; no much larger clone differs at one position.

Whole blood was collected in K2EDTA tubes by collaborating institutions according to the institutions' own protocols. For TCRbeta analysis, collaborator samples were shipped as frozen whole blood, as isolated PBMCs, or as DNA extracted from either sample type. Findings and caveats that apply to the study as a whole: The amount of clinical and demographic metadata varied by source and participant and was provided uncurated.

Including the terminal cysteine and phenylalanine, the CDR3 comprises 12 residues. The only DNA kept is the CDR3, 36 bases in frame from the first base. CDR1 MNHEY and CDR2 SVGAGI are derived from the germline V gene. V loses 5 bases, J loses 5 bases, and the germline ends lie 9 bases apart. Recombination linked TRBV6-5 to TRBJ2-5; the D segment could be TRBD2, given 5 matching bases. The sequencing sample was made of peripheral blood. This TCR was recovered from a woman aged 70-85 years with acute or convalescent COVID-19. This receptor has the CDR3 CASSQSGETQYF. Here is the DNA: TGTGCCAGCAGTCAGTCGGGGGAGACCCAGTACTTC.